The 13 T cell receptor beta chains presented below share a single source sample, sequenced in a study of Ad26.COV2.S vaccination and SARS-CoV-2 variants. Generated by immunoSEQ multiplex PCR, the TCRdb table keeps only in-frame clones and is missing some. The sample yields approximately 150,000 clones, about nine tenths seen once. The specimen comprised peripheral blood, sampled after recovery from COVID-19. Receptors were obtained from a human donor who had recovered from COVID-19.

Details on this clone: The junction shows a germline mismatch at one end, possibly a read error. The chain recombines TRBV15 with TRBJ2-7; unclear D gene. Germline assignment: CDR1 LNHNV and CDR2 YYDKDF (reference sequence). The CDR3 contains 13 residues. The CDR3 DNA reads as TGTGCCACCAGCAGAGATCGGGCCGACCCCTTCCACTTC. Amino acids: CATSRDRADPFHF.

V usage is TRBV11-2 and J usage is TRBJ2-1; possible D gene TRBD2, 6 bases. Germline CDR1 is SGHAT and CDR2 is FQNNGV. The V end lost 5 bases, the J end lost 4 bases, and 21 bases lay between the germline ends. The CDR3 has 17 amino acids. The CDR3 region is CASSHPGQASDYNEQFF. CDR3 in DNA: TGTGCCAGCAGCCACCCCGGGCAGGCTAGCGATTACAATGAGCAGTTCTTC.

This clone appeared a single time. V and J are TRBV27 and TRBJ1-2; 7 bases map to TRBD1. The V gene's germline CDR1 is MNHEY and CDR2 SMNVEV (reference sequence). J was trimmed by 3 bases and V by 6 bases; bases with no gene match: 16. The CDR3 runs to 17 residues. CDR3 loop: CASSSIYTGVSHYGYTF. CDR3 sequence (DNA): TGTGCCAGCAGCTCCATATACACAGGGGTATCCCACTATGGCTACACCTTC.

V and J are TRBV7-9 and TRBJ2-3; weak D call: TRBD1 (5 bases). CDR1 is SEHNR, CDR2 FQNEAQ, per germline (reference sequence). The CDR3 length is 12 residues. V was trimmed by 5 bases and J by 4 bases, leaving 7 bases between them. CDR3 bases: TGTGCCAGCAGCAAAGGGGCAGATACGCAGTATTTT. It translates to CASSKGADTQYF.

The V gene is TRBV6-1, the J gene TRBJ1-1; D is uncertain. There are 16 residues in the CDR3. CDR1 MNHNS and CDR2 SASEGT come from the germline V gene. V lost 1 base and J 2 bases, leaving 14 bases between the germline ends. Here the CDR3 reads CASSEVNETPNTEAFF. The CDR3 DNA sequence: TGTGCCAGCAGTGAAGTCAATGAGACACCTAACACTGAAGCTTTCTTT.

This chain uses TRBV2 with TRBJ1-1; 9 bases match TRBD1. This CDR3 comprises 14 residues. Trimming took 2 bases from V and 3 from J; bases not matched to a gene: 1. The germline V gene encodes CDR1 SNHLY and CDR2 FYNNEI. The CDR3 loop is CASSETGGDTEAFF. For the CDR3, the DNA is TGTGCCAGCAGTGAAACAGGGGGCGACACTGAAGCTTTCTTT. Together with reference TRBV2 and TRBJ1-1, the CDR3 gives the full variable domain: EPEVTQTPSHQVTQMGQEVILRCVPISNHLYFYWYRQILGQKVEFLVSFYNNEISEKSEIFDDQFSVERPDGSNFTLKIRSTKLEDSAMYFCASSETGGDTEAFFGQGTRLTVV.

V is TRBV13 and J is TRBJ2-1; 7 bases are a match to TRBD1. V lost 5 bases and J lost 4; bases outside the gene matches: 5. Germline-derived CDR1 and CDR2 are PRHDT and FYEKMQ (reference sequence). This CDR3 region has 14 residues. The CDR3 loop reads CASSPGQIYNEQFF. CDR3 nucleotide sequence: TGTGCCAGCAGCCCGGGACAGATTTACAATGAGCAGTTCTTC.

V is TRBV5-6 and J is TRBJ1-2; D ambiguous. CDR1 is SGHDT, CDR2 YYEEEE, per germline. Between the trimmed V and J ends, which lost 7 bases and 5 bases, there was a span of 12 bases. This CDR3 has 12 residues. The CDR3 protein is CASHSYRYGYTF. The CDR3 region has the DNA TGTGCCAGCCACAGCTACAGATATGGCTACACCTTC.

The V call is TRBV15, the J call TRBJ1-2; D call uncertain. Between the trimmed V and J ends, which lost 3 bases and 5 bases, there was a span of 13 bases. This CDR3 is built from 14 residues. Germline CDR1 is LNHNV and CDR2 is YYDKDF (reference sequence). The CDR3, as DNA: TGTGCCACCAGCAGTTTCCTTGGTTCTTATGGCTACACCTTC. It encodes CATSSFLGSYGYTF.

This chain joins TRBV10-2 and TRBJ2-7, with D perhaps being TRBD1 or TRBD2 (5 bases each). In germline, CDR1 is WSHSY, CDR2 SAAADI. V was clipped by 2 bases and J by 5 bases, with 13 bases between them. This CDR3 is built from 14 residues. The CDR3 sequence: CASSEHPRGDEQYF. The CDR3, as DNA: TGCGCCAGCAGTGAGCATCCTAGGGGAGACGAGCAGTACTTC.

CDR3 protein: CASPRHANQPQHF. The CDR3 coding sequence is TGTGCCAGCCCTCGACACGCGAATCAGCCCCAGCATTTT. V gene TRBV12-3 or TRBV12-4 combines with J gene TRBJ1-5, with no clear D. The V gene lost 8 bases and the J gene lost 4 bases, with 12 bases spanning the gap. This CDR3 is built from 13 residues.

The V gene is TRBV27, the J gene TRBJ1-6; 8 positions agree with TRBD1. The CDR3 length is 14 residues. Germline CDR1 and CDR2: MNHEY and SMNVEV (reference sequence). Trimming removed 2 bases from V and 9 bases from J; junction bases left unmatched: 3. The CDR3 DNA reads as TGTGCCAGCAGTTTAGGACAGGGAGGTTCACCCCTCCACTTT. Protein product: CASSLGQGGSPLHF.

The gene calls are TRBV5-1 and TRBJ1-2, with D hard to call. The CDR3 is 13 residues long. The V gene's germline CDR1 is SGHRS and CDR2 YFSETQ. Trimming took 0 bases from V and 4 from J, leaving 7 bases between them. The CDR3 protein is CASSLGQIYGYTF. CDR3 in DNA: TGCGCCAGCAGCTTGGGGCAAATCTATGGCTACACCTTC.